This TCR beta chain was found in a study of blood T cell repertoires in COVID-19 (TCRdb year 2020). Regarding the complete study: Samples from collaborators originated in the United States, Italy and Spain and spanned both the acute and convalescent phases of COVID-19. Deeply sampled blood TCRbeta repertoires from subjects exposed to, actively infected with, or recovered from COVID-19 were included in the dataset. The prospective study material was composed of cDNA or gDNA derived from T cells, B-cell-depleted T cells, or PBMCs. A de-identified subject ID, COVID-19 status, age in years and sex were almost always included in the sample metadata. Where HLA class I and class II types were available, the types were taken from metadata supplied by the sample provider, not from assay-based typing. A freely available public database, intended as a resource for researchers studying the immune response to SARS-CoV-2, is where the repertoires were released. The samples were drawn from two sources: the first 160 participants of the ongoing ImmuneRACE study, and 1,200 or so subjects contributed by 6 global collaborators. What the research found in general, with its limitations: How much clinical and demographic metadata was included differed by source and by participant, and the metadata was provided uncurated.

One collaborating source in Seattle enrolled patients during active infection and followed them longitudinally through the course of disease. The collaborating institutions used their own protocols to collect whole blood in K2EDTA tubes. Collaborator samples were shipped for TCRbeta analysis as frozen whole blood, isolated PBMCs, or DNA extracted from either sample type. The immunoSEQ Assay, a bias-controlled multiplex PCR, was used to amplify TCRbeta CDR3 regions from genomic DNA. The source study handled its data this way. The number of nucleated cells in each sample was estimated from the amplification of reference gene primers within the assay. Sequence reads were collapsed and filtered to measure the absolute abundance of every unique TCRbeta CDR3 rearrangement. For each sample, productive Simpson clonality was calculated by taking the square root of Simpson's diversity index across productive rearrangements. Not all clones reach the TCRdb copy of this immuneACCESS table, which keeps in-frame sequences only. Checked studies attribute under half of the gap to unresolved V genes and leave the rest unexplained. V, J and clone size derive from that table, while D and trimming were established from the DNA sequence. This sample comprises over 150,000 clones, more than 75% of them detected only once. The ten biggest clones cover 9.5% to 15% of the sample.

Comments on this clone: It lacks a known antigen. Nothing much larger sits one base from this clone, and base qualities are not available.

Spanning cysteine to phenylalanine, the CDR3 consists of 13 amino acids. The CDR3 DNA has 39 bases and is translated from base 1. Taken from the germline V gene (reference sequence), the CDR1 and CDR2 loops are GTSNPN and SVGIG. At the junction V is shortened by 2 bases and J by 7 bases, with 9 bases in between. The sample consisted of peripheral blood. This TCR derives from a woman in her seventies with COVID-19, enrolled during active disease. The chain links TRBV30 with TRBJ1-6, with an unclear D gene assignment. The DNA sequence is as follows: TGTGCCTGGAGTAGCGGCAGAAATTCACCCCTCCACTTT. This gives the protein CAWSSGRNSPLHF.